The 4 T cell receptor beta chains given below trace back to one sample, sequenced in a study of Ad26.COV2.S vaccination and SARS-CoV-2 variants. The data were produced by immunoSEQ multiplex PCR, yet TCRdb's version contains in-frame clones alone and is incomplete. Of some 340,000 clones listed, roughly 84% are singletons. Treatment described: approximately 18 received Ad26.COV2.S at low or high dose, single or two shots; roughly five received placebo; per-sample allocation not given. It was on day 63 after the first vaccine or placebo injection that samples were taken. This sample comprised peripheral blood, obtained in a trial of Ad26.COV2.S vaccine versus placebo. These TCRs come from a person between 18 and 60 years old who received the Ad26.COV2.S COVID-19 vaccine or a placebo.

The rearrangement joins TRBV25-1 to TRBJ2-2; D is perhaps TRBD2 (6 bases). With 2 bases removed from V and 5 bases from J, the gap between germline ends came to 12 bases. In germline, CDR1 is MGHDK, CDR2 SYGVNS. This CDR3 region has 15 residues. The CDR3 loop reads CASSEVYAGTGELFF. The CDR3 nucleotides are TGTGCCAGCAGTGAAGTGTATGCGGGAACCGGGGAGCTGTTTTTT.

V is TRBV18 and J is TRBJ2-5; 9 bases align to TRBD1. This CDR3 contains 16 residues. Germline values: CDR1 KGHSH, CDR2 LQKENI. The junction had 11 bases not matched to a gene; V was cut back by 3 bases and J by 6 bases. The DNA of the CDR3 is TGTGCCAGCTCACCCGGGGACAGGGTTAGGTGGAAGACCCAGTACTTC. This translates into CASSPGDRVRWKTQYF.

This clone was observed a few times. V is TRBV9 and J is TRBJ2-2; the D gene is possibly TRBD1 (5 bases). From germline, CDR1 is SGDLS and CDR2 YYNGEE. V was trimmed by 3 bases and J by 2 bases, leaving 11 bases between them. CDR3 length: 15 residues. The CDR3 spells CASSGHRRNTGELFF. Here the CDR3 DNA reads TGTGCCAGCAGCGGCCACAGGAGAAACACCGGGGAGCTGTTTTTT.

The chain recombines TRBV5-6 with TRBJ1-1; D perhaps matches TRBD1 (5 bases). This CDR3 has 13 amino acids. The germline V gene encodes CDR1 SGHDT and CDR2 YYEEEE. With 1 base removed from V and 11 bases from J, the gap between germline ends came to 15 bases. The CDR3 spells CASSLKRAGKAFF. In nucleotides, the CDR3 is TGTGCCAGCAGCTTGAAAAGGGCAGGGAAGGCTTTCTTT.